This TCR beta chain came from a study of blood T cell repertoires in COVID-19. Per the original data handling: It was from reference gene primer amplification that nucleated cell counts were estimated. Profiling relied on immunoSEQ multiplex PCR, and the TCRdb table lists in-frame clones only, not all of them. V and J calls and clone size are those listed in that table; D and trimming were worked out from the DNA. The sample has tens of thousands of clones; roughly 80% are singletons. CDR3 length equals 15 residues. Trimming left V 0 bases short and J 5 bases short, with 11 bases between. Germline values: CDR1 MNHEY, CDR2 SVGAGI.

The V call is TRBV6-5, the J call TRBJ1-5; possibly TRBD1 for D (5 bases). The sequence came from a man between 70 and 80 years old with acute or convalescent COVID-19. Sequencing was performed on peripheral blood. The CDR3 sequence: CASSYSSRGDQPQHF. CDR3 in DNA: TGTGCCAGCAGTTACTCGAGCCGGGGGGATCAGCCCCAGCATTTT.